This T cell receptor beta chain was identified during a study of OX40 agonist ivuxolimab in advanced cancers. General observations from the study: Low normalized T-cell clonal expansion also characterized some of the nonresponders. CD4+ and CD8+ T cells in blood underwent clonal expansion by week 6 at 0.1 to 3.0 mg/kg.

Sequencing was performed with immunoSEQ multiplex PCR; in TCRdb, only in-frame clones are kept and a portion is missing. The sample lists fewer than 90,000 clones, roughly nine tenths seen once, with 1.5% to 2% in the top ten. With regard to this clone: Its antigen is unidentified.

The V gene's germline CDR1 is SGDLS and CDR2 YYNGEE. V dropped 4 bases and J dropped 5 bases, with 18 bases sitting between them. The CDR3 runs 15 residues. This receptor was taken from an adult with an advanced solid tumor such as melanoma, head and neck, liver or kidney cancer. This material consisted of CD4+ or CD8+ T cells sorted from blood, taken in a trial of the OX40 agonist ivuxolimab. The chain is built from TRBV9 and TRBJ1-1, with D perhaps matching TRBD1 (6 bases). The CDR3 sequence: CASSPVGAQATEAFF. In DNA form, the CDR3 reads TGTGCCAGCAGCCCCGTGGGGGCCCAAGCTACTGAAGCTTTCTTT. Full variable domain (rest looked up from reference TRBV9 and TRBJ1-1): DSGVTQTPKHLITATGQRVTLRCSPRSGDLSVYWYQQSLDQGLQFLIQYYNGEERAKGNILERFSAQQFPDLHSELNLSSLELGDSALYFCASSPVGAQATEAFFGQGTRLTVV.